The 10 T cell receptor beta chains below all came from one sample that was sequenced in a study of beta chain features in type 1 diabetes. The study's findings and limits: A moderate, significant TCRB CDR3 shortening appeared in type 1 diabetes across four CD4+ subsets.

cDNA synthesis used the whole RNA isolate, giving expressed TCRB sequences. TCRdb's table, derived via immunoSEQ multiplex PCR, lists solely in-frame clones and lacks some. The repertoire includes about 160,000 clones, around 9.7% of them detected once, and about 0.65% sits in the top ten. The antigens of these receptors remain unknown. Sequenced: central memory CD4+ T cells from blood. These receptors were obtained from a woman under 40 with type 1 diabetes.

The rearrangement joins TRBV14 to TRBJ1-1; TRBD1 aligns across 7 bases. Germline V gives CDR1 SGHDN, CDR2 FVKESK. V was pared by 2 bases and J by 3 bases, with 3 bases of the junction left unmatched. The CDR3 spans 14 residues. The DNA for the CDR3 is TGTGCCAGCAGCCAAAATCAGGGGGACACTGAAGCTTTCTTT. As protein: CASSQNQGDTEAFF. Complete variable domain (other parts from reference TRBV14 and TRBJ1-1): EAGVTQFPSHSVIEKGQTVTLRCDPISGHDNLYWYRRVMGKEIKFLLHFVKESKQDESGMPNNRFLAERTGGTYSTLKVQPAELEDSGVYFCASSQNQGDTEAFFGQGTRLTVV.

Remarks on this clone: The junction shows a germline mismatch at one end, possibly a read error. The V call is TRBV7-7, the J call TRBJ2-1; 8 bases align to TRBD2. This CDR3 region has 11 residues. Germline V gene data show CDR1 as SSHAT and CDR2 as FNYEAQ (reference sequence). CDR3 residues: CALERGGTRVF. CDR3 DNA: TGTGCCCTAGAGCGCGGGGGGACGCGGGTCTTC.

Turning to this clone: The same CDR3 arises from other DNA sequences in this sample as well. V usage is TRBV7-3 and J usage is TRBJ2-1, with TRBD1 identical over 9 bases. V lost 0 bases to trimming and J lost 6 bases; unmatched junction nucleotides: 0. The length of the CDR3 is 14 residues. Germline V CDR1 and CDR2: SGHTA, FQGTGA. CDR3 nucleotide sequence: TGTGCCAGCAGCTTAACGGGACAGGGCAATGAGCAGTTCTTC. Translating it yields CASSLTGQGNEQFF.

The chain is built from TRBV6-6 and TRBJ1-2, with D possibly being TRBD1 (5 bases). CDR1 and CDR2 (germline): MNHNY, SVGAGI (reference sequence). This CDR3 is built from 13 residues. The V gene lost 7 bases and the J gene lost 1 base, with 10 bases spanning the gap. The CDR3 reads CASTSGNNYGYTF. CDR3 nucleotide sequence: TGTGCCAGCACCTCAGGGAATAACTATGGCTACACCTTC.

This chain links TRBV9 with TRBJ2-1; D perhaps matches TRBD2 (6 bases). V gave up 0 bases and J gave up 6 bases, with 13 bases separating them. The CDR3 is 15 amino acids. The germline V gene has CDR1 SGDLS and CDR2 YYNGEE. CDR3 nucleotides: TGTGCCAGCAGCGTAGTGCCGGGAGTCTTCAATGAGCAGTTCTTC. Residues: CASSVVPGVFNEQFF.

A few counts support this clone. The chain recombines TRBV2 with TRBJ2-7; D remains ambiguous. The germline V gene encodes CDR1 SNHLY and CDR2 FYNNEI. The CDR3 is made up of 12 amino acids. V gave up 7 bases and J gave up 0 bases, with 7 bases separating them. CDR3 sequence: CASTRLSYEQYF. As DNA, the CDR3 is TGTGCCAGCACTCGTCTCTCCTACGAGCAGTACTTC.

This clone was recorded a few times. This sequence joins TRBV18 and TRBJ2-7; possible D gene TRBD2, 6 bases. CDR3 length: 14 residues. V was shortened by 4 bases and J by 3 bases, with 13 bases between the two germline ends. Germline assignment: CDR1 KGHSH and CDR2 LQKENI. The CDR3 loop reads CASSRRDFVYEQYF. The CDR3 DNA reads TGTGCCAGCTCACGCCGGGACTTCGTCTACGAGCAGTACTTC.

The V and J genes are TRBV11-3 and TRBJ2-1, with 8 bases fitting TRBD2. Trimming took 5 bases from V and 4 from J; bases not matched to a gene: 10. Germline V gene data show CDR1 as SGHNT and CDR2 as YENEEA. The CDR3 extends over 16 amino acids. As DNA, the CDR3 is TGTGCCAGCAGCCCGACGGGAGGGCCCAGGTACAATGAGCAGTTCTTC. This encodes CASSPTGGPRYNEQFF.

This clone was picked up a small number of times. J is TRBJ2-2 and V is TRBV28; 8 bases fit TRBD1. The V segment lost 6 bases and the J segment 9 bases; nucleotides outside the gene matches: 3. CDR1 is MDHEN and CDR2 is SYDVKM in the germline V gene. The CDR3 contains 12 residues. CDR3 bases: TGTGCCAGCAGGGACAGGGTGCGGGAGCTGTTTTTT. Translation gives CASRDRVRELFF.

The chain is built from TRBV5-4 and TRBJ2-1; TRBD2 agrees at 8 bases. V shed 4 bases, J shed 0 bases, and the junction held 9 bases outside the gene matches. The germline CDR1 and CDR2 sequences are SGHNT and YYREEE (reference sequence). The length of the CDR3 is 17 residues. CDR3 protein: CASSPMTSASSYNEQFF. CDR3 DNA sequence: TGTGCCAGCAGCCCCATGACTAGCGCGAGCTCCTACAATGAGCAGTTCTTC.